The 30 T cell receptor beta chains below come from one sample, sequenced in a study of blood T cell repertoires in COVID-19. The method was immunoSEQ multiplex PCR; TCRdb's version includes in-frame clones alone and lacks a portion of them. The data contain roughly 380,000 clones, 89% of them singletons. The sequenced material came from peripheral blood. Every receptor here comes from a woman in her thirties or forties with COVID-19, enrolled during active disease.

The J gene is TRBJ2-1, the V gene TRBV6-1; D unclear. V lost 5 bases, J lost 0 bases, and 8 bases lay in between. The CDR3 has 14 residues. Germline values: CDR1 MNHNS, CDR2 SASEGT. The CDR3 DNA sequence: TGTGCCAGCAGTACTCAAAGCTCCTACAATGAGCAGTTCTTC. Residues: CASSTQSSYNEQFF.

The chain uses TRBV18 and TRBJ1-3; possible D gene TRBD1, 6 bases. CDR3 length: 16 residues. Germline CDR1 and CDR2: KGHSH and LQKENI. V shed 3 bases and J shed 4 bases, with 16 bases lying between them. CDR3 loop: CASSPQSRGSGNTIYF. The CDR3 region has the DNA TGTGCCAGCTCACCGCAATCCAGGGGTAGCGGAAACACCATATATTTT.

The rearrangement links TRBV14 to TRBJ2-5; 8 positions match TRBD1. Germline trimming cut 6 bases from V and 1 base from J; bases unmatched to any gene: 10. There are 16 residues in the CDR3. The germline gives CDR1 SGHDN, CDR2 FVKESK. The CDR3 reads CASRPKTGAAQETQYF. As DNA, the CDR3 is TGTGCCAGCAGACCGAAGACAGGGGCGGCCCAAGAGACCCAGTACTTC.

As for this clone: A much more abundant neighbour one base away suggests this may be a read error. V gene TRBV2 combines with J gene TRBJ2-3; no firm D call. The germline V and J ends were trimmed by 6 bases and 2 bases, with 3 bases remaining between them. Germline V lookup: CDR1 SNHLY, CDR2 FYNNEI. The CDR3 consists of 11 residues. CDR3 protein: CASSVTDTQYF. In DNA form, the CDR3 reads TGTGCCAGCAGCGTCACAGATACGCAGTATTTT.

The chain links TRBV7-2 to TRBJ2-7, with D perhaps matching TRBD2 (6 bases). The germline gives CDR1 SGHTA, CDR2 FQGNSA. The ends were cut back, 7 bases at V and 2 bases at J, with 12 bases in the middle. CDR3 length: 13 amino acids. CDR3 DNA: TGTGCCAGCAAAATTAGCGGAGCCTACGAGCAGTACTTC. Amino acids: CASKISGAYEQYF.

The chain joins TRBV9 to TRBJ1-6; D call uncertain. The CDR3 covers 14 residues. V lost 3 bases and J lost 9, with 13 bases in between. CDR1 and CDR2 from the germline V gene are SGDLS and YYNGEE. Here the CDR3 DNA reads TGTGCCAGCAGCGGCGGAGGGTCGGGTTCACCCCTCCACTTT. It translates to CASSGGGSGSPLHF.

V is TRBV28 and J is TRBJ1-5; 7 positions agree with TRBD1. The CDR3 is made up of 15 amino acids. V gave up 6 bases and J gave up 0 bases; unmatched junction bases: 5. Per the germline V gene, CDR1 is MDHEN and CDR2 is SYDVKM. The CDR3 region is CASSPTGYSNQPQHF. The CDR3 coding sequence is TGTGCCAGCAGCCCGACAGGGTATAGCAATCAGCCCCAGCATTTT.

The chain couples TRBV4-3 to TRBJ1-4; TRBD1 agrees at 7 bases. Per germline, CDR1 LGHNA and CDR2 YSLEER. Unmatched junction bases numbered 4, after V lost 0 bases and J lost 0 bases. The CDR3 loop spans 17 amino acids. This CDR3 reads CASSQDSQGATNEKLFF. Written as DNA, the CDR3 is TGCGCCAGCAGCCAAGATAGTCAGGGGGCAACTAATGAAAAACTGTTTTTT.

This sequence joins TRBV4-2 and TRBJ1-1, with D possibly TRBD1 on 5 matching bases. Trimming shortened V by 6 bases and J by 3 bases, and 20 bases separated the two germline ends. The CDR3 runs 16 residues. The germline CDR1 and CDR2 sequences are LGHNA and YNFKEQ. CDR3 residues: CASSFYWRQNDTEAFF. The CDR3 DNA follows: TGTGCCAGCAGTTTCTATTGGCGACAGAACGACACTGAAGCTTTCTTT.

This clone was counted a single time. The J gene is TRBJ2-7, the V gene TRBV5-1, with 12 bases that match TRBD2. V was clipped by 4 bases and J by 4 bases; unmatched bases: 3. CDR1 is SGHRS and CDR2 is YFSETQ in the germline V gene. The CDR3 consists of 14 residues. CDR3 sequence: CASSEGTSGYEQYF. The CDR3 coding sequence is TGCGCCAGCAGCGAAGGGACTAGCGGGTACGAGCAGTACTTC.

This chain uses TRBV18 with TRBJ2-3; 7 bases align to TRBD1. V was pared by 2 bases and J by 3 bases, with 5 bases of the junction left unmatched. Germline V CDR1 and CDR2: KGHSH, LQKENI. CDR3 length: 15 residues. DNA of the CDR3: TGTGCCAGCTCACCAAATCAACAGGGGACAGATACGCAGTATTTT. As protein: CASSPNQQGTDTQYF.

This chain connects TRBV28 to TRBJ1-2; TRBD1 agrees at 8 bases. J was trimmed by 5 bases and V by 4 bases; bases with no gene match: 6. The germline V gene has CDR1 MDHEN and CDR2 SYDVKM. The CDR3 sequence is 14 residues long. As DNA, the CDR3 is TGTGCCAGCAGTTCTGGGACAGGCTTTTATGGCTACACCTTC. Residues: CASSSGTGFYGYTF.

The CDR3 coding sequence is TGTGCCAGCAGCTCATCGGACATGGCCTATGAGCAGTTCTTC. Protein product: CASSSSDMAYEQFF. V is TRBV5-4 and J is TRBJ2-1; tentative D call: TRBD1 (5 bases). CDR1 and CDR2 (germline): SGHNT, YYREEE (reference sequence). The CDR3 sequence is 14 residues long. Trimming shortened V by 3 bases and J by 8 bases, and 15 bases separated the two germline ends.

The CDR3: CASSLKGGGNTEAFF. Here the CDR3 DNA reads TGTGCCAGCAGCTTAAAGGGAGGGGGGAACACTGAAGCTTTCTTT. The chain has TRBV7-2 and TRBJ1-1; the D gene is possibly TRBD1 (6 bases). The V gene lost 2 bases and the J gene lost 1 base, with 11 bases spanning the gap. The CDR3 length is 15 residues. Germline V gene data show CDR1 as SGHTA and CDR2 as FQGNSA. Full variable domain (missing parts from reference TRBV7-2 and TRBJ1-1): GAGVSQSPSNKVTEKGKDVELRCDPISGHTALYWYRQSLGQGLEFLIYFQGNSAPDKSGLPSDRFSAERTGGSVSTLTIQRTQQEDSAVYLCASSLKGGGNTEAFFGQGTRLTVV.

This clone has only one observation. The chain couples TRBV7-8 to TRBJ1-5, with D possibly matching TRBD1 (6 bases). Germline loops: CDR1 SGHVS, CDR2 FQNEAQ. Trimming removed 0 bases from V and 4 bases from J, with 7 bases in between. The CDR3 is made up of 14 amino acids. DNA of the CDR3: TGTGCCAGCAGCTTAGCAACAGGGAATCAGCCCCAGCATTTT. The encoded protein is CASSLATGNQPQHF.

The chain carries TRBV5-1 and TRBJ1-4; D might be TRBD1 (6 bases). This CDR3 region has 14 residues. Germline-derived CDR1 and CDR2 are SGHRS and YFSETQ. V lost 1 base and J lost 6, with 10 bases in between. In DNA form, the CDR3 reads TGCGCCAGCAGCTTGAACCCAGGGGATGAAAAACTGTTTTTT. This sequence encodes CASSLNPGDEKLFF.

The chain joins TRBV18 to TRBJ2-3; 7 nucleotides align to TRBD2. This CDR3 spans 16 amino acids. The germline CDR1 and CDR2 sequences are KGHSH and LQKENI. V gave up 1 base and J gave up 3 bases; unmatched junction bases: 7. The CDR3 nucleotides are TGTGCCAGCTCACCACTTGTTAGCGGGCTGACAGATACGCAGTATTTT. Protein product: CASSPLVSGLTDTQYF.

This clone was picked up a small number of times. This chain links TRBV28 with TRBJ1-4, with 10 bases matching TRBD1. CDR3 size: 15 residues. With 6 bases clipped from V and 8 bases from J, the junction kept 9 bases outside the gene matches. Per the germline V gene, CDR1 is MDHEN and CDR2 is SYDVKM. The CDR3 loop reads CASRPPGTGVEKLFF. The CDR3 bases are TGTGCCAGCAGACCACCCGGGACAGGGGTCGAAAAACTGTTTTTT.

The chain has TRBV11-3 and TRBJ2-2, with D unclear. CDR1 and CDR2 from the germline V gene are SGHNT and YENEEA. CDR3 size: 11 residues. Trimming took off 1 base at V and 8 bases at J, with 2 bases between the two ends. The CDR3 DNA reads as TGTGCCAGCAGCTTAGTAGGGGAGCTGTTTTTT. Amino acids: CASSLVGELFF.

The chain links TRBV15 to TRBJ2-2, with a weak D call TRBD1 (6 bases). CDR3 length: 16 residues. The V end was cut by 0 bases, the J end by 1 base, with 9 bases between. Germline V gives CDR1 LNHNV, CDR2 YYDKDF (reference sequence). The CDR3: CATSRDQGQNTGELFF. The CDR3 region has the DNA TGTGCCACCAGCAGAGATCAGGGACAGAACACCGGGGAGCTGTTTTTT.

This chain connects TRBV28 to TRBJ1-3, with 7 nucleotides matching TRBD1. Germline CDR1 and CDR2: MDHEN and SYDVKM. The V gene end was trimmed by 6 bases and the J gene end by 2 bases; junction bases not matched to a gene: 7. The CDR3 is 15 amino acids. DNA of the CDR3: TGTGCCAGCAGGTCAACAGGGGAGGCTGGAAACACCATATATTTT. Translated: CASRSTGEAGNTIYF.

V gene TRBV18 combines with J gene TRBJ1-1; D uncertain. Trimming took 0 bases from V and 3 from J, leaving 8 bases between them. Germline V gene data show CDR1 as KGHSH and CDR2 as LQKENI. This CDR3 is built from 14 residues. CDR3 nucleotides: TGTGCCAGCTCACCACCGTCTTCAGACACTGAAGCTTTCTTT. This sequence encodes CASSPPSSDTEAFF.

This chain connects TRBV7-9 to TRBJ2-3; D possibly corresponds to TRBD2 (5 bases). V lost 10 bases to trimming and J lost 2 bases, with 25 bases between them. This CDR3 contains 17 residues. CDR1 and CDR2 (germline): SEHNR, FQNEAQ (reference sequence). CDR3 coding DNA: TGTGCCACCACGCCCGGAGGACCATCGGGGTTCACAGATACGCAGTATTTT. Translated: CATTPGGPSGFTDTQYF.

This clone is a singleton in its sample. This sequence joins TRBV9 and TRBJ1-1; weak D call: TRBD1 (6 bases). V was pared by 1 base and J by 4 bases, with 11 bases between. The CDR3 has 14 residues. Germline V gives CDR1 SGDLS, CDR2 YYNGEE. This CDR3 reads CASSVQGQSTEAFF. DNA for the CDR3: TGTGCCAGCAGCGTACAGGGACAAAGCACTGAAGCTTTCTTT.

The J gene is TRBJ1-2, the V gene TRBV7-9; 7 bases map to TRBD1. CDR1 and CDR2 (germline): SEHNR, FQNEAQ (reference sequence). This CDR3 region has 16 residues. J lost 3 bases, V lost 6 bases, and 13 bases had no gene match. The CDR3 spells CASSQRGQQGDYGYTF. The CDR3 DNA follows: TGTGCCAGCAGTCAAAGGGGACAGCAGGGCGACTATGGCTACACCTTC.

V and J are TRBV6-2 or TRBV6-3 and TRBJ1-5; D is undetermined. CDR1 and CDR2 (germline): MNHEY, SVGEGT. CDR3 length: 18 residues. The ends were cut back, 0 bases at V and 0 bases at J, with 15 bases in the middle. CDR3 residues: CASSYSSGRLDSNQPQHF. Written as DNA, the CDR3 is TGTGCCAGCAGTTACTCTTCAGGTCGGCTGGATAGCAATCAGCCCCAGCATTTT.

The V call is TRBV27, the J call TRBJ2-3, with TRBD2 matching over 7 bases. Germline values: CDR1 MNHEY, CDR2 SMNVEV (reference sequence). The trim removed 1 base at V and 2 bases at J, leaving 6 bases unmatched. This CDR3 region has 16 residues. CDR3: CASSLLGEGPTDTQYF. As DNA, the CDR3 is TGTGCCAGCAGTTTATTGGGGGAGGGTCCCACAGATACGCAGTATTTT.

The chain uses TRBV7-9 and TRBJ1-2, with 9 bases lining up with TRBD1. CDR3 length equals 15 residues. Looked up from germline, CDR1 is SEHNR and CDR2 is FQNEAQ (reference sequence). Trimming removed 4 bases from V and 8 bases from J; junction bases left unmatched: 11. DNA of the CDR3: TGTGCCAGCAGCTCCGCCGGGACAGGGAGGTCGGGCTACACCTTC. It encodes CASSSAGTGRSGYTF.

This chain links TRBV4-3 with TRBJ2-2; D not resolved. The CDR3 runs to 14 residues. The V end was cut by 0 bases, the J end by 9 bases, with 11 bases between. CDR1 and CDR2 from the germline V gene are LGHNA and YSLEER. The CDR3 loop is CASSQELIEWELFF. The CDR3, as DNA: TGCGCCAGCAGCCAAGAACTTATAGAGTGGGAGCTGTTTTTT.

The chain couples TRBV5-8 to TRBJ2-7; 7 bases match TRBD1. The CDR3 totals 15 residues. V lost 3 bases, J lost 2 bases, and 8 bases stayed unmatched. Germline V gene data show CDR1 as SGHTS and CDR2 as YDEGEE. CDR3 amino acids: CASSSNRDSPYEQYF. The CDR3 region has the DNA TGTGCCAGCAGCTCAAACCGGGACAGCCCCTACGAGCAGTACTTC.